This TCR beta chain comes out of a study of spatial heterogeneity in lung cancer. Background on the study: Unique TCR and UMI combinations averaged more than ten appearances each in raw reads. Study-level results: Tracking of tumor mutation counts was seen in expanded intratumoral alpha and beta TCR counts.

The CDR3 covers 15 residues. In germline, CDR1 is SGHTA, CDR2 FQGNSA. V was pared by 2 bases and J by 0 bases, with 8 bases between. This sample's time point: sample taken at primary tumor resection. The study sequenced unsorted whole RNA from tumor, nontumor lung or frozen PBMC. One entry per CDR3 protein results from TCRdb running MiXCR on the 5' RACE reads. This table has fewer than 15,000 distinct CDR3 sequences, approximately 2.9% appearing once. The table lists this clonotype with many counts. Its antigen is not known. V is TRBV7-2 and J is TRBJ2-4; D unclear. The sequencing used lung tumor tissue, collected at surgery. The sequence derives from a male donor with early-stage non-small cell lung cancer. For the CDR3, the DNA is TGTGCCAGCAGCTTAAGGAGTCTAGCCAAAAACATTCAGTACTTC. Its translation: CASSLRSLAKNIQYF.